This entry features one T cell receptor beta chain sequence. The data stem from a study of stem cell transplantation in POMP-related autoinflammatory disease. Produced via immunoSEQ multiplex PCR; TCRdb's table is partial and in-frame only. Of over a thousand clones listed, nearly 85% are singletons. The CDR3 has 15 amino acids. The germline CDR1 and CDR2 sequences are MDHEN and SYDVKM. Trimming took 8 bases from V and 3 from J; bases not matched to a gene: 9. Sequences were derived from CD4+ follicular helper T cells (Tfh) from PBMCs, sampled before stem cell transplantation. This clonotype was obtained from a human donor with POMP-related autoinflammation and immune dysregulation (PRAID). The rearrangement uses TRBV28 and TRBJ2-3, with 9 bases lining up with TRBD1. CDR3: CASQPMGQGTDTQYF. The DNA of the CDR3 is TGTGCCAGCCAACCGATGGGACAGGGTACAGATACGCAGTATTTT.